The T cell receptor (beta chain) described here comes from a study of beta chain features in type 1 diabetes. The study reverse transcribed the entire isolated RNA, so it sequenced expressed TCRB transcripts. The protocol was immunoSEQ multiplex PCR, while the TCRdb copy is restricted to in-frame clones and leaves out a portion. The table has hundreds of thousands of clones, over 13% seen once. There are a few counts of this clone. No antigen is known for it. Findings and limits, study-wide: Sequencing from cDNA could over-represent high-TCR-expressing cells. Type 1 diabetes patients showed a moderate but significant shortening of TCRB CDR3s in all four CD4+ subsets.

The ends were cut back, 2 bases at V and 2 bases at J, with 0 bases in the middle. The germline V gene has CDR1 LGHNA and CDR2 YSLEER. The CDR3 has 12 amino acids. This receptor was taken from a man younger than 35 with type 1 diabetes. The sequenced sample was naive CD4+ T cells from blood. The chain employs TRBV4-3 and TRBJ2-2, with D hard to call. CDR3 DNA: TGCGCCAGCAGCCAAAACACCGGGGAGCTGTTTTTT. Translated: CASSQNTGELFF.